Listed here are 23 T cell receptor beta chains from one sample, sequenced in a study of PD-1 blockade in mismatch repair-deficient tumors. Profiled with immunoSEQ multiplex PCR; TCRdb holds only in-frame clones, not every one. The table records 90,000 to 120,000 clones, 82% of them present only once. The sample in question was peripheral blood, obtained about 33 weeks after starting pembrolizumab. The source of these receptors is an adult with mismatch repair-deficient cancer.

This clone has a single count. The genes are TRBV7-9 and TRBJ2-7; no clear D. The CDR3 loop spans 11 amino acids. V gave up 5 bases and J gave up 6 bases, with 8 bases separating them. Germline V gene lookup returns CDR1 SEHNR and CDR2 FQNEAQ (reference sequence). CDR3 amino acids: CASSPLGEQYF. The CDR3, as DNA: TGTGCCAGCAGCCCCTTGGGCGAGCAGTACTTC.

The J gene is TRBJ2-1, the V gene TRBV9; no clear D. The length of the CDR3 is 14 residues. Germline CDR1 is SGDLS and CDR2 is YYNGEE. Between the trimmed V and J ends, which lost 4 bases and 5 bases, there was a span of 13 bases. The CDR3 DNA is TGTGCCAGCAGCTCCGCGACCGGCGACAATGAGCAGTTCTTC. Protein sequence: CASSSATGDNEQFF.

The chain carries TRBV9 and TRBJ2-7; D might be TRBD2 (6 bases). With 3 bases removed from V and 4 bases from J, the gap between germline ends came to 11 bases. Germline loops: CDR1 SGDLS, CDR2 YYNGEE. The CDR3 covers 13 residues. This chain's CDR3 is CASSAGDGYEQYF. The CDR3 region has the DNA TGTGCCAGCAGCGCGGGGGACGGTTACGAGCAGTACTTC.

V usage is TRBV4-1 and J usage is TRBJ2-7; TRBD2 matches at 7 bases. Germline V gene lookup returns CDR1 MGHRA and CDR2 YSYEKL. The CDR3 has 16 residues. The J segment lost 2 bases and the V segment lost 1 base, leaving 8 bases of the junction unmatched. The CDR3 region is CASSQGGLSTTYEQYF. Written as DNA, the CDR3 is TGCGCCAGCAGCCAAGGGGGACTATCTACGACCTACGAGCAGTACTTC.

This chain joins TRBV19 and TRBJ2-6, with D perhaps matching TRBD1 (7 bases). The CDR3 length is 20 residues. Trimming removed 4 bases from V and 0 bases from J, with 22 bases in between. Per the germline V gene, CDR1 is LNHDA and CDR2 is SQIVND (reference sequence). CDR3 amino acids: CASSKSLLQGGSSGANVLTF. The CDR3 coding sequence is TGTGCCAGTAGTAAGTCCCTCCTTCAGGGGGGCAGCTCTGGGGCCAACGTCCTGACTTTC.

This chain joins TRBV14 and TRBJ2-7, with 11 nucleotides matching TRBD2. Trimming cost V 1 base and J 2 bases; bases outside gene matches: 1. From germline, CDR1 is SGHDN and CDR2 FVKESK. The length of the CDR3 is 15 residues. In DNA form, the CDR3 reads TGTGCCAGCAGCCAAGGACTAGCGGGACCCTACGAGCAGTACTTC. It specifies CASSQGLAGPYEQYF.

The chain recombines TRBV7-3 with TRBJ2-1, with D maybe TRBD2 (6 bases). CDR3 length: 16 residues. Germline loops: CDR1 SGHTA, CDR2 FQGTGA. The germline V and J ends were trimmed by 3 bases and 5 bases, with 17 bases remaining between them. CDR3 bases: TGTGCCAGCAGCTTGAACGGGGGAGAGGGCGACAATGAGCAGTTCTTC. Translating it yields CASSLNGGEGDNEQFF.

This rearrangement joins TRBV11-3 to TRBJ2-7; D may be TRBD2 (5 bases). The CDR3 has 14 residues. Germline V gives CDR1 SGHNT, CDR2 YENEEA. Between the trimmed V and J ends, which lost 1 base and 3 bases, there was a span of 10 bases. The CDR3 coding sequence is TGTGCCAGCAGCTTAGCCCTCCGGGGCTACGAGCAGTACTTC. Translating it yields CASSLALRGYEQYF.

The rearrangement uses TRBV4-3 and TRBJ2-7; 7 nucleotides agree with TRBD2. Germline trimming cut 0 bases from V and 1 base from J; bases unmatched to any gene: 6. The germline CDR1 and CDR2 sequences are LGHNA and YSLEER. This CDR3 region has 16 residues. The CDR3 sequence is CASSQELTGGSYEQYF. The CDR3 coding sequence is TGCGCCAGCAGCCAAGAATTGACGGGAGGATCCTACGAGCAGTACTTC.

This chain joins TRBV27 and TRBJ1-2; tentative D call: TRBD1 (6 bases). The germline V gene encodes CDR1 MNHEY and CDR2 SMNVEV (reference sequence). The length of the CDR3 is 13 residues. Trimming cost V 4 bases and J 8 bases, with 14 bases left between them. The CDR3 DNA follows: TGTGCCAGCAGTTCGGGGGCCTCGTGGGGCTACACCTTC. It codes for CASSSGASWGYTF.

The rearrangement links TRBV5-1 to TRBJ2-1, with 12 positions matching TRBD2. With 5 bases clipped from V and 6 bases from J, the junction kept 12 bases outside the gene matches. The CDR3 runs 17 residues. Germline values: CDR1 SGHRS, CDR2 YFSETQ. In DNA, the CDR3 is TGCGCCAGCAGTCAGAGTCTAGCGGGAGGGCACGGCAATGAGCAGTTCTTC. Its protein product is CASSQSLAGGHGNEQFF.

This clone was seen more than once but under ten times. This chain joins TRBV5-1 and TRBJ2-1; a weak D match, TRBD2 (6 bases). The ends were cut back, 4 bases at V and 6 bases at J, with 17 bases in the middle. The CDR3 sequence is 15 residues long. The germline CDR1 and CDR2 sequences are SGHRS and YFSETQ. DNA for the CDR3: TGCGCCAGCAGCCAGGACCCCGGGGGTACCAATGAGCAGTTCTTC. Amino acid sequence: CASSQDPGGTNEQFF. The full variable domain, rest sourced from reference TRBV5-1 and TRBJ2-1, is KAGVTQTPRYLIKTRGQQVTLSCSPISGHRSVSWYQQTPGQGLQFLFEYFSETQRNKGNFPGRFSGRQFSNSRSEMNVSTLELGDSALYLCASSQDPGGTNEQFFGPGTRLTVL.

The chain employs TRBV28 and TRBJ2-1; 7 bases are a match to TRBD2. The CDR3 runs to 14 residues. Trimming cost V 4 bases and J 8 bases; bases outside gene matches: 8. From germline, CDR1 is MDHEN and CDR2 SYDVKM. Here the CDR3 reads CASSYRAGRYEQFF. The CDR3 DNA reads as TGTGCCAGCAGTTATAGAGCGGGAAGGTATGAGCAGTTCTTC.

The V call is TRBV15, the J call TRBJ1-1; D perhaps matches TRBD1 (5 bases). CDR3 length: 12 amino acids. Germline CDR1 is LNHNV and CDR2 is YYDKDF (reference sequence). V lost 5 bases and J lost 3, with 7 bases in between. The CDR3 nucleotides read TGTGCCACCAGCGAGGGGTACACTGAAGCTTTCTTT. Encoded protein: CATSEGYTEAFF.

The rearrangement uses TRBV5-4 and TRBJ2-1; weak D call: TRBD2 (6 bases). The CDR3 is 14 residues long. Trimming cost V 4 bases and J 5 bases, with 13 bases left between them. Germline values: CDR1 SGHNT, CDR2 YYREEE (reference sequence). For the CDR3, the DNA is TGTGCCAGCAGCCGGCCTTGGGGGGACAATGAGCAGTTCTTC. Its protein is CASSRPWGDNEQFF. Full variable domain (missing parts from reference TRBV5-4 and TRBJ2-1): ETGVTQSPTHLIKTRGQQVTLRCSSQSGHNTVSWYQQALGQGPQFIFQYYREEENGRGNFPPRFSGLQFPNYSSELNVNALELDDSALYLCASSRPWGDNEQFFGPGTRLTVL.

The CDR3 region has the DNA TGTGCCAGCAGTCTTAGCGGGACGGCACCCGAGCAGTACTTC. This translates into CASSLSGTAPEQYF. The V call is TRBV2, the J call TRBJ2-7, with 8 bases identical to TRBD2. V shed 5 bases, J shed 6 bases, and the junction held 9 bases outside the gene matches. Germline CDR1 reads SNHLY; CDR2 reads FYNNEI. The length of the CDR3 is 14 residues. The full variable domain, rest sourced from reference TRBV2 and TRBJ2-7, is EPEVTQTPSHQVTQMGQEVILRCVPISNHLYFYWYRQILGQKVEFLVSFYNNEISEKSEIFDDQFSVERPDGSNFTLKIRSTKLEDSAMYFCASSLSGTAPEQYFGPGTRLTVT.

The chain recombines TRBV20-1 with TRBJ2-7; D possibly corresponds to TRBD1 (6 bases). Germline-derived CDR1 and CDR2 are DFQATT and SNEGSKA (reference sequence). CDR3 length: 11 residues. V was shortened by 6 bases and J by 6 bases, with 12 bases between the two germline ends. The CDR3 nucleotides read TGCAGTGCCTCACAGGGTCTCGAGCAGTACTTC. Protein product: CSASQGLEQYF.

CDR3 nucleotides: TGTGCCAGCAGCTTGCGCGGAGGGGGTCTCACTGAAGCTTTCTTT. It translates to CASSLRGGGLTEAFF. V gene TRBV5-6 combines with J gene TRBJ1-1, with D tentatively TRBD1 (6 bases). Germline V CDR1 and CDR2: SGHDT, YYEEEE. The CDR3 has 15 residues. V gave up 1 base and J gave up 4 bases, with 14 bases separating them.

The rearrangement uses TRBV30 and TRBJ2-5, with D possibly being TRBD2 (5 bases). Germline-derived CDR1 and CDR2 are GTSNPN and SVGIG (reference sequence). Trimming cost V 1 base and J 2 bases, with 8 bases left between them. The CDR3 length is 13 residues. As DNA, the CDR3 is TGTGCCTGGAGTGGCGGCGGGCAAGAGACCCAGTACTTC. Protein product: CAWSGGGQETQYF. Variable domain in full (rest from reference TRBV30 and TRBJ2-5): SQTIHQWPATLVQPVGSPLSLECTVEGTSNPNLYWYRQAAGRGLQLLFYSVGIGQISSEVPQNLSASRPQDRQFILSSKKLLLSDSGFYLCAWSGGGQETQYFGPGTRLLVL.

This CDR3 reads CASSWSPGEDQPQHF. In DNA, the CDR3 is TGTGCCAGCAGCTGGAGCCCAGGGGAGGATCAGCCCCAGCATTTT. The rearrangement uses TRBV5-6 and TRBJ1-5; D is perhaps TRBD1 (6 bases). Germline V gives CDR1 SGHDT, CDR2 YYEEEE. There are 15 residues in the CDR3. Trimming took off 3 bases at V and 5 bases at J, with 15 bases between the two ends.

The rearrangement links TRBV7-6 to TRBJ1-4, with 10 nucleotides matching TRBD1. The ends lost 0 bases at V and 8 bases at J; junction bases unmatched: 9. Germline CDR1 and CDR2: SGHVS and FNYEAQ. This CDR3 contains 17 residues. CDR3 DNA sequence: TGTGCCAGCAGCTTAGCGCTAACGGGGACAGGGGTCGAAAAACTGTTTTTT. Translating gives CASSLALTGTGVEKLFF.

The rearrangement uses TRBV30 and TRBJ2-7; no definite D call. The V end lost 3 bases, the J end lost 3 bases, and 9 bases lay between the germline ends. This CDR3 is 12 amino acids long. CDR1 and CDR2 from the germline V gene are GTSNPN and SVGIG (reference sequence). The CDR3 DNA is TGTGCCTGGAGCGGGTTAGACTACGAGCAGTACTTC. It codes for CAWSGLDYEQYF.

The chain is built from TRBV9 and TRBJ1-5; tentative D call: TRBD1 (6 bases). The V gene lost 0 bases and the J gene lost 5 bases, with 12 bases spanning the gap. Germline V lookup: CDR1 SGDLS, CDR2 YYNGEE. This CDR3 spans 15 amino acids. The CDR3 DNA follows: TGTGCCAGCAGCGTAGGGGGGGCCGTGGATCAGCCCCAGCATTTT. Its translation is CASSVGGAVDQPQHF.